This T cell receptor beta chain was sequenced for a study of cytomegalovirus exposure and HLA in healthy donors. Study information: Membership in the Caucasian-associated ancestry cluster was found for about four fifths of 300 to 500 genotyped donors.

The primer mix had 60 Vbeta and 13 Jbeta primers. Measured with immunoSEQ multiplex PCR; TCRdb has only the in-frame clones, and not every one. Of about 180,000 clones listed, around 80% are singletons. The TCR comes from a man aged 30 to 45 in good health and CMV-seropositive. Sequencing was done on a sample of PBMCs.

The DNA for the CDR3 is TGTGCCAGCAGCCAGAGGGGACAGCTAGGGCAGCCCCAGCATTTT. It specifies CASSQRGQLGQPQHF. The rearrangement joins TRBV7-2 to TRBJ1-5, with TRBD1 matching 7 bases. V shed 5 bases and J 7 bases; nucleotides not matched to a gene: 11. Looked up from germline, CDR1 is SGHTA and CDR2 is FQGNSA. The length of the CDR3 is 15 residues.